This T cell receptor beta chain was captured in a study of PD-1 and CTLA-4 blockade in melanoma. The V end lost 5 bases, the J end lost 6 bases, and 10 bases lay between the germline ends. Germline CDR1 LNHNV, CDR2 YYDKDF (reference sequence). CDR3 length equals 13 residues. TCRdb keeps only in-frame clones here, not all; method: immunoSEQ multiplex PCR. Of 34,000 or so clones detected, about 88% appear once; the ten largest clones hold approximately 6.4%. This chain joins TRBV15 and TRBJ2-2, with D perhaps matching TRBD2 (6 bases). This receptor was taken from a human donor with melanoma. The source material was CD8+ T cells from peripheral blood, sampled from a patient given anti-PD-1 treatment. The DNA of the CDR3 is TGTGCCACCAGCGGCGGGGCTCCCGGGGAGCTGTTTTTT. It yields the protein CATSGGAPGELFF. Full variable domain (rest looked up from reference TRBV15 and TRBJ2-2): DAMVIQNPRYQVTQFGKPVTLSCSQTLNHNVMYWYQQKSSQAPKLLFHYYDKDFNNEADTPDNFQSRRPNTSFCFLDIRSPGLGDTAMYLCATSGGAPGELFFGEGSRLTVL.